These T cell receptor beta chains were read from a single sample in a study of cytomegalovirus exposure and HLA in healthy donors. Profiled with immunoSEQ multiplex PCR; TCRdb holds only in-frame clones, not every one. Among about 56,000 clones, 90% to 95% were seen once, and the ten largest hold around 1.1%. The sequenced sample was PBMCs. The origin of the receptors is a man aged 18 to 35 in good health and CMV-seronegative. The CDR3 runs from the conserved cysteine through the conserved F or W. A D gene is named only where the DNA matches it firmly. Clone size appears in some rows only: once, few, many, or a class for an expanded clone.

CASSEGLAGDTDTQYF	TGTGCCAGCAGTGAAGGACTAGCGGGGGACACAGATACGCAGTATTTT	TRBV2	TRBD2	TRBJ2-3	-
CASSYSSFRTNEKLFF	TGTGCCAGCAGTTACTCCTCCTTTAGAACTAATGAAAAACTGTTTTTT	TRBV6-5	-	TRBJ1-4	-
CASTTPGQTNYGYTF	TGTGCCAGTACCACGCCGGGACAGACTAACTATGGCTACACCTTC	TRBV19	TRBD1	TRBJ1-2	-
CASSQESGLYSGNTIYF	TGTGCCAGCAGCCAAGAATCGGGATTGTACTCTGGAAACACCATATATTTT	TRBV4-2	-	TRBJ1-3	-
CASSFAGQGPDEQYF	TGTGCCAGCAGTTTCGCGGGACAGGGCCCCGACGAGCAGTACTTC	TRBV28	TRBD1	TRBJ2-7	-
CASSSGTGSSGYEQYF	TGTGCCAGCAGTTCCGGGACAGGGAGTTCGGGCTACGAGCAGTACTTC	TRBV6-5	TRBD1	TRBJ2-7	-
CASSLEQGADPEAFF	TGTGCCAGCAGCTTGGAGCAGGGGGCTGATCCTGAAGCTTTCTTT	TRBV5-4	TRBD1	TRBJ1-1	-
CASSATYRGHEQFF	TGTGCCAGCAGTGCAACCTACAGGGGCCATGAGCAGTTCTTC	TRBV6-5	TRBD1	TRBJ2-1	-
CASRPRDRYEQYF	TGTGCCAGCAGGCCCCGGGACAGGTACGAGCAGTACTTC	TRBV2	TRBD1	TRBJ2-7	-
CASSQRLAGEGEQYF	TGTGCCAGCTCACAGCGACTAGCGGGAGAGGGCGAGCAGTACTTC	TRBV18	TRBD2	TRBJ2-7	-
CASSSRDKGAGELFF	TGTGCCAGCAGTAGCCGGGACAAAGGCGCCGGGGAGCTGTTTTTT	TRBV28	-	TRBJ2-2	-
CASSLVSSGTGELFF	TGTGCCAGCAGCTTAGTTTCTAGCGGAACCGGGGAGCTGTTTTTT	TRBV13	TRBD2	TRBJ2-2	-
CARIKQGNTEAFF	TGTGCCAGGATCAAACAGGGGAACACTGAAGCTTTCTTT	TRBV2	-	TRBJ1-1	-
CASSLSAVYNEQFF	TGTGCCAGCAGCTTATCTGCGGTCTACAATGAGCAGTTCTTC	TRBV7-9	-	TRBJ2-1	-
CASNSVPLQGSSWEKLFF	TGCGCCAGCAACTCTGTCCCCTTACAGGGCTCGAGTTGGGAAAAACTGTTTTTT	TRBV5-1	-	TRBJ1-4	-
CASSSQGRSGANVLTF	TGCGCCAGCAGCTCACAGGGACGCTCTGGGGCCAACGTCCTGACTTTC	TRBV5-1	-	TRBJ2-6	-
CASSYKAGQGRNIQYF	TGTGCCAGCAGTTACAAAGCGGGACAGGGGAGAAACATTCAGTACTTC	TRBV27	TRBD1	TRBJ2-4	-
CASSFDRGYEQYF	TGTGCCAGCAGTTTCGACAGGGGTTACGAGCAGTACTTC	TRBV7-9	TRBD1	TRBJ2-7	few
CASSQGTSFGGDTQYF	TGCGCCAGCAGCCAGGGGACTAGCTTTGGGGGAGATACGCAGTATTTT	TRBV4-3	TRBD2	TRBJ2-3	few
CASSYSTTSSYEQYF	TGTGCCAGCAGTTACTCGACTACGAGCTCCTACGAGCAGTACTTC	TRBV6-5	-	TRBJ2-7	-
CASSLGPGQGPQETQYF	TGTGCCAGCAGCTTAGGCCCGGGACAGGGCCCCCAAGAGACCCAGTACTTC	TRBV11-2	TRBD1	TRBJ2-5	-
CASSGGTESTDTQYF	TGTGCCAGCAGCGGAGGGACAGAGAGCACAGATACGCAGTATTTT	TRBV2	-	TRBJ2-3	-
CASSFRDRADEQYF	TGTGCCAGCAGCTTTCGGGACAGGGCGGACGAGCAGTACTTC	TRBV7-6	TRBD1	TRBJ2-7	few
CASSQDVRTGLGNEQFF	TGCGCCAGCAGCCAAGATGTCAGGACAGGGTTAGGCAATGAGCAGTTCTTC	TRBV4-3	TRBD1	TRBJ2-1	-
CASKLIDTHSNQPQHF	TGTGCCAGCAAGTTGATTGACACCCACAGCAATCAGCCCCAGCATTTT	TRBV2	-	TRBJ1-5	-
CASSWGGTMKETQYF	TGTGCCAGCAGCTGGGGTGGGACAATGAAGGAGACCCAGTACTTC	TRBV7-2	-	TRBJ2-5	-
CAISDPGTGSLYNQPQHF	TGTGCCATCAGTGACCCCGGGACAGGGAGCCTTTACAATCAGCCCCAGCATTTT	TRBV10-3	TRBD1	TRBJ1-5	-
CASSLGQGAGEKLFF	TGTGCCAGCAGCTTAGGACAGGGGGCAGGTGAAAAACTGTTTTTT	TRBV7-9	TRBD1	TRBJ1-4	-
CASSLERGRAFF	TGTGCCAGCAGCTTAGAGCGGGGGCGAGCTTTCTTT	TRBV7-9	-	TRBJ1-1	-
CASSWDTNTGELFF	TGTGCCAGCAGTTGGGACACGAACACCGGGGAGCTGTTTTTT	TRBV27	-	TRBJ2-2	few
CSASGETQYF	TGCAGTGCTAGCGGGGAGACCCAGTACTTC	TRBV20-1	-	TRBJ2-5	-
CAIVKDRVSEQYF	TGTGCCATTGTTAAGGACAGGGTAAGCGAGCAGTACTTC	TRBV6-1	TRBD1	TRBJ2-7	-
CASSKMGAYMDTF	TGTGCCAGCAGCAAGATGGGGGCGTATATGGACACCTTC	TRBV21-1	-	TRBJ1-2	few
CASSSPVLAGGYYEQYF	TGTGCCAGCAGTTCCCCGGTGCTAGCGGGAGGATACTACGAGCAGTACTTC	TRBV28	TRBD2	TRBJ2-7	-
CASSRDRAQETQYF	TGTGCCAGCAGCCGGGACAGGGCACAAGAGACCCAGTACTTC	TRBV5-4	TRBD1	TRBJ2-5	-
CASSQPRDRVTDTQYF	TGTGCCAGCAGCCAACCCCGGGACAGGGTAACAGATACGCAGTATTTT	TRBV28	TRBD1	TRBJ2-3	-
CASSDSAGPDTQYF	TGTGCCAGCAGTGACTCGGCAGGGCCAGATACGCAGTATTTT	TRBV6-4	-	TRBJ2-3	few
CASTYIPGAYEQYF	TGTGCCAGCACATACATCCCCGGGGCCTACGAGCAGTACTTC	TRBV28	-	TRBJ2-7	once